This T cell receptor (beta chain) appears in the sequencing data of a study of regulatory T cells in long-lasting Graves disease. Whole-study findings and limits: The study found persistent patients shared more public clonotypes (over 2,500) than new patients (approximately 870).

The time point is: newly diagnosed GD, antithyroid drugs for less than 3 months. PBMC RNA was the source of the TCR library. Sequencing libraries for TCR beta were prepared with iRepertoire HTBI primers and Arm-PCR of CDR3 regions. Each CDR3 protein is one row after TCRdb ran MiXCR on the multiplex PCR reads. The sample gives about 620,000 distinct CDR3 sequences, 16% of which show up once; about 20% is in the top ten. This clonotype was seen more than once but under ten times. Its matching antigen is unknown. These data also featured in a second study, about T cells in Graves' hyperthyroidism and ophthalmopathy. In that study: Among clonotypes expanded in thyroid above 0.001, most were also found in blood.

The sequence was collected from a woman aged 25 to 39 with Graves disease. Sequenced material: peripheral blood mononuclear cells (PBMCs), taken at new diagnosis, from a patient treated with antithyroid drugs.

The CDR3 region is CASRAGRDTGELFF. CDR3 nucleotide sequence: TGTGCCAGTAGGGCGGGAAGGGACACCGGGGAGCTGTTTTTT. V and J are TRBV19 and TRBJ2-2, with D possibly being TRBD2 (6 bases). V was shortened by 6 bases and J by 3 bases, with 11 bases between the two germline ends. This CDR3 region has 14 residues. The germline V gene encodes CDR1 LNHDA and CDR2 SQIVND (reference sequence).